These 11 T cell receptor beta chains share one sample of origin, sequenced in a study of cytomegalovirus exposure and HLA in healthy donors. Primers for the PCR totalled 60 Vbeta and 13 Jbeta. Sequencing used immunoSEQ multiplex PCR; TCRdb keeps in-frame clones, though not all of them. The sample includes about 120,000 clones, about two thirds of them seen just once. Sequenced material: PBMCs. The receptors derive from a man aged 30 to 39 in good health and CMV-seronegative.

The chain uses TRBV7-9 and TRBJ1-5; D gene uncertain. CDR3 length: 13 residues. V lost 8 bases, J lost 6 bases, and 14 bases lay in between. Germline assignment: CDR1 SEHNR and CDR2 FQNEAQ (reference sequence). This CDR3 reads CASRNRSGQPQHF. The CDR3 bases are TGTGCCAGCCGCAATCGAAGCGGTCAGCCCCAGCATTTT.

The chain recombines TRBV7-6 with TRBJ1-5; a weak D match, TRBD1 (5 bases). The CDR3 runs to 14 residues. CDR1 and CDR2 (germline): SGHVS, FNYEAQ. The germline V and J ends were trimmed by 1 base and 7 bases, with 11 bases remaining between them. The CDR3 region is CASSLVREGQPQHF. CDR3 in DNA: TGTGCCAGCAGCTTAGTCAGGGAGGGACAGCCCCAGCATTTT.

The J gene is TRBJ2-5, the V gene TRBV7-9, with unresolved D. The CDR3 loop spans 12 amino acids. With 2 bases removed from V and 9 bases from J, the gap between germline ends came to 10 bases. The germline CDR1 and CDR2 sequences are SEHNR and FQNEAQ (reference sequence). CDR3 protein: CASSLSSGAQYF. The CDR3, as DNA: TGTGCCAGCAGCTTATCATCCGGAGCCCAGTACTTC.

The J gene is TRBJ1-1, the V gene TRBV11-2; 7 bases agree with TRBD1. The CDR3 loop spans 13 amino acids. Germline trimming cut 5 bases from V and 9 bases from J; bases unmatched to any gene: 9. Germline CDR1 is SGHAT and CDR2 is FQNNGV. Written as DNA, the CDR3 is TGTGCCAGCAGCGTAAGACAGGGCGGACAAGCTTTCTTT. Translating gives CASSVRQGGQAFF.

The chain is built from TRBV7-2 and TRBJ2-3, with a tentative D call TRBD2 (6 bases). V was trimmed by 6 bases and J by 7 bases, leaving 29 bases between them. This CDR3 is 18 amino acids long. CDR1 is SGHTA, CDR2 FQGNSA, per germline. CDR3 in amino acids: CASRTKGLGRGFLNTQYF. The CDR3, as DNA: TGTGCCAGCAGAACGAAAGGGTTGGGGCGGGGCTTTCTAAATACGCAGTATTTT.

The genes are TRBV10-3 and TRBJ1-5, with D unresolved. Germline CDR1 reads ENHRY; CDR2 reads SYGVKD. V lost 6 bases, J lost 7 bases, and 10 bases lay in between. This CDR3 comprises 12 residues. CDR3: CAIREVGQPQHF. In DNA form, the CDR3 reads TGTGCCATCAGAGAGGTCGGGCAGCCCCAGCATTTT.

In nucleotides, the CDR3 is TGTGCCAGCGGGAGGACTAGCGGCTACAATGAGCAGTTCTTC. The encoded protein is CASGRTSGYNEQFF. V gene TRBV4-2 combines with J gene TRBJ2-1, with TRBD2 matching over 10 bases. The junction had 4 bases not matched to a gene; V was cut back by 8 bases and J by 3 bases. This CDR3 spans 14 amino acids. Per the germline V gene, CDR1 is LGHNA and CDR2 is YNFKEQ.

This clone was counted a single time. V gene TRBV2 combines with J gene TRBJ1-5, with TRBD1 as a possible D gene (6 bases). Germline values: CDR1 SNHLY, CDR2 FYNNEI. The length of the CDR3 is 15 residues. V was trimmed by 6 bases and J by 2 bases, leaving 14 bases between them. The CDR3 loop reads CASRFTGIGNQPQHF. DNA for the CDR3: TGTGCCAGCAGGTTCACAGGGATAGGCAATCAGCCCCAGCATTTT. Full variable domain (rest looked up from reference TRBV2 and TRBJ1-5): EPEVTQTPSHQVTQMGQEVILRCVPISNHLYFYWYRQILGQKVEFLVSFYNNEISEKSEIFDDQFSVERPDGSNFTLKIRSTKLEDSAMYFCASRFTGIGNQPQHFGDGTRLSIL.

The rearrangement links TRBV19 to TRBJ1-1; perhaps TRBD1 as D (5 bases). The germline V gene has CDR1 LNHDA and CDR2 SQIVND (reference sequence). The CDR3 is 15 residues long. The V end was cut by 7 bases, the J end by 1 base, with 16 bases between. The CDR3 DNA reads TGTGCCAGTAAGTGGGGGAGGTACTCGAACACTGAAGCTTTCTTT. This encodes CASKWGRYSNTEAFF.

A remark on this clone: The same CDR3 arises from other DNA sequences in this sample as well. The chain uses TRBV16 and TRBJ1-1; TRBD1 matches at 7 bases. Germline V gene sequence: CDR1 KGHSY, CDR2 FQNENV. The CDR3 consists of 15 residues. V lost 0 bases, J lost 6 bases, and 7 bases stayed unmatched. CDR3 protein: CASSQSDRSSSEAFF. CDR3 nucleotide sequence: TGTGCCAGCAGCCAATCGGACAGGTCCTCATCTGAAGCTTTCTTT.

This clone has just a few counts. The same CDR3 is also encoded by other DNA sequences in this sample. J is TRBJ2-1 and V is TRBV5-1, with D tentatively TRBD1 (6 bases). Germline CDR1 reads SGHRS; CDR2 reads YFSETQ. This CDR3 is built from 15 residues. Trimming removed 0 bases from V and 0 bases from J, with 7 bases in between. The CDR3 sequence is CASSLVQGSYNEQFF. CDR3 sequence (DNA): TGCGCCAGCAGCTTGGTACAGGGCTCCTACAATGAGCAGTTCTTC.